The 13 T cell receptor beta chains presented below share a single source sample, sequenced in a study of CD8 T cells in ankylosing spondylitis. Overall study results and limits: Ankylosing spondylitis blood seemed to carry a telltale TCR beta motif made of seven or eight highly homologous variants.

One entry per CDR3 protein results from TCRdb running MiXCR on the 5' RACE reads. This table holds around 490,000 distinct CDR3 sequences, about 5.4% found once. These receptors have no known antigen. The sequencing input was blood, either unsorted or a sorted T cell fraction (not recorded which). All receptors derive from a male donor with ankylosing spondylitis.

This clonotype came up many times. The chain employs TRBV29-1 and TRBJ2-7; TRBD2 matches 12 bases. This CDR3 contains 13 residues. J was trimmed by 4 bases and V by 5 bases; bases with no gene match: 3. Per the germline V gene, CDR1 is SQVTM and CDR2 is ANQGSEA. The CDR3: CSVKTSGGYEQYF. The DNA for the CDR3 is TGCAGCGTTAAGACTAGCGGGGGTTACGAGCAGTACTTC.

In its sample, this clonotype was seen a few times. The chain carries TRBV19 and TRBJ1-1; no definite D call. Germline CDR1 LNHDA, CDR2 SQIVND (reference sequence). The CDR3 sequence is 13 residues long. V was shortened by 1 base and J by 5 bases, with 8 bases between the two germline ends. CDR3 residues: CASSIGSGTEAFF. DNA for the CDR3: TGTGCCAGTAGTATAGGGTCGGGGACTGAAGCTTTCTTT.

Concerning this clonotype itself: This may stem from a read error, because a much larger clone lies one nucleotide away. This chain links TRBV5-1 with TRBJ2-1; 7 bases fit TRBD1. Per the germline V gene, CDR1 is SGHRS and CDR2 is YFSETQ. CDR3 size: 14 residues. The CDR3 protein is CASCLRQGRDEQFF. In DNA, the CDR3 is TGCGCCAGCTGCTTGAGACAGGGAAGGGATGAGCAGTTCTTC.

This clonotype was detected many times. The rearrangement uses TRBV5-1 and TRBJ2-3; 8 bases are a match to TRBD1. The CDR3 sequence is 16 residues long. Germline-derived CDR1 and CDR2 are SGHRS and YFSETQ. With V trimmed by 7 bases and J by 2 bases, 12 bases remained unmatched. This CDR3 is CASSAGGSAVTDTQYF. The CDR3 DNA reads TGCGCCAGCTCTGCAGGGGGCTCGGCCGTCACAGATACGCAGTATTTT. The entire variable domain, with the rest obtained from reference TRBV5-1 and TRBJ2-3, is as follows: KAGVTQTPRYLIKTRGQQVTLSCSPISGHRSVSWYQQTPGQGLQFLFEYFSETQRNKGNFPGRFSGRQFSNSRSEMNVSTLELGDSALYLCASSAGGSAVTDTQYFGPGTRLTVL.

As concerns this clonotype: Its ends do not fully match the called genes, so a read error is possible. V is TRBV5-1 and J is TRBJ2-1; no clear D gene. The CDR3 totals 12 residues. In germline, CDR1 is SGHRS, CDR2 YFSETQ. In DNA, the CDR3 is TGCGACAGCAGCTACCGTGGAAATGAGCAGTTCTTC. Translating gives CDSSYRGNEQFF. The full variable domain, with the rest looked up from reference TRBV5-1 and TRBJ2-1, is KAGVTQTPRYLIKTRGQQVTLSCSPISGHRSVSWYQQTPGQGLQFLFEYFSETQRNKGNFPGRFSGRQFSNSRSEMNVSTLELGDSALYLCDSSYRGNEQFFGPGTRLTVL.

There are many counts of this clonotype. As DNA, the CDR3 is TGCAGTGCTAGTGAAGTTCCAACAGATACGCAGTATTTT. Translated: CSASEVPTDTQYF. The V gene is TRBV20-1, the J gene TRBJ2-3; D unresolved. This CDR3 has 13 residues. The V gene's germline CDR1 is DFQATT and CDR2 SNEGSKA (reference sequence). V gave up 3 bases and J gave up 3 bases, with 10 bases separating them.

The gene calls are TRBV4-2 and TRBJ2-3; D may be TRBD2 (5 bases). CDR3 length equals 18 residues. V was trimmed by 4 bases and J by 1 base, leaving 21 bases between them. Germline-derived CDR1 and CDR2 are LGHNA and YNFKEQ. CDR3 sequence reads: CASSPLPPHGVGTDTQYF. In nucleotides, the CDR3 is TGTGCCAGCAGCCCCCTCCCGCCCCACGGGGTGGGCACAGATACGCAGTATTTT.

Many counts were recorded for this clonotype. The chain recombines TRBV4-3 with TRBJ2-7; D may be TRBD2 (5 bases). Germline V CDR1 and CDR2: LGHNA, YSLEER. The CDR3 runs 16 residues. With 5 bases removed from V and 4 bases from J, the gap between germline ends came to 21 bases. The CDR3 DNA reads TGCGCCAGCAGCAAAGCAGGAGGCCGGGGTAGTTACGAGCAGTACTTC. Protein product: CASSKAGGRGSYEQYF.

The rearrangement joins TRBV14 to TRBJ2-7; no reliable D call. V was clipped by 2 bases and J by 1 base, with 6 bases between them. The germline V gene encodes CDR1 SGHDN and CDR2 FVKESK. CDR3 length: 13 residues. The CDR3 nucleotides read TGTGCCAGCAGCCAATTACTTTCCTACGAGCAGTACTTC. Translation gives CASSQLLSYEQYF.

The table lists this clonotype with many counts. The rearrangement joins TRBV4-3 to TRBJ1-6; perhaps TRBD1 as D (5 bases). Germline V lookup: CDR1 LGHNA, CDR2 YSLEER. CDR3 length: 15 residues. V shed 4 bases and J shed 8 bases, with 15 bases lying between them. The CDR3 sequence is CASSPRWTRDSPLHF. CDR3 bases: TGCGCCAGCAGCCCCCGGTGGACAAGAGATTCACCCCTCCACTTT.

This clonotype has ten or more counts. The rearrangement links TRBV5-1 to TRBJ2-1, with TRBD2 matching 8 bases. From germline, CDR1 is SGHRS and CDR2 YFSETQ. The CDR3 is made up of 16 amino acids. Trimming removed 4 bases from V and 5 bases from J; junction bases left unmatched: 11. As DNA, the CDR3 is TGCGCCAGCAGCAGTCCTATGCGGGGGGCCCACAATGAGCAGTTCTTC. This sequence encodes CASSSPMRGAHNEQFF.

This clonotype has just a few counts. The chain recombines TRBV6-2 or TRBV6-3 with TRBJ2-6; TRBD2 matches at 12 bases. There are 17 residues in the CDR3. The J segment lost 0 bases and the V segment lost 8 bases, leaving 5 bases of the junction unmatched. Germline CDR1 and CDR2: MNHEY and SVGEGT. CDR3 sequence reads: CASAGLAGSSGANVLTF. CDR3 sequence (DNA): TGTGCCAGCGCGGGACTAGCGGGCTCCTCTGGGGCCAACGTCCTGACTTTC.

In its sample, this clonotype was seen many times. The V call is TRBV12-3 or TRBV12-4, the J call TRBJ2-7; D gene ambiguous. This CDR3 has 14 residues. Trimming pared 4 bases from V and 3 bases from J, leaving 13 bases between. CDR3 sequence: CASSYRQTIYEQYF. The CDR3 coding sequence is TGTGCCAGCAGTTATCGGCAGACAATCTACGAGCAGTACTTC.